What follows are 21 T cell receptor beta chains derived from one specimen sequenced in a study of early T cells in non-severe SARS-CoV-2 infection. TCRdb used MiXCR to reprocess the 5' RACE reads, holding one entry per CDR3 protein. The profile shows just over 95,000 distinct CDR3 sequences, about 10% of them singletons. The material was whole blood, obtained at baseline. The origin of the receptors is an adult who was a healthcare worker with PCR-confirmed SARS-CoV-2 infection or an uninfected control (not recorded which).

The V and J genes are TRBV5-5 and TRBJ2-7; 12 bases are shared with TRBD2. The CDR3 has 18 amino acids. V trimming: 1 base; J trimming: 1 base; junction bases outside the gene matches: 9. The germline gives CDR1 SGHKS, CDR2 YYEKEE (reference sequence). CDR3 sequence reads: CASSLRRLAGAGSYEQYF. CDR3 DNA: TGTGCCAGCAGCTTGAGGAGACTAGCGGGGGCTGGGTCCTACGAGCAGTACTTC.

The chain has TRBV4-1 and TRBJ2-3; D is perhaps TRBD2 (5 bases). V was shortened by 1 base and J by 2 bases, with 10 bases between the two germline ends. Germline values: CDR1 MGHRA, CDR2 YSYEKL. The CDR3 totals 15 residues. The CDR3 reads CASSQVGGSTDTQYF. The CDR3 region has the DNA TGCGCCAGCAGCCAAGTCGGCGGGTCCACAGATACGCAGTATTTT.

V usage is TRBV6-2 or TRBV6-3 and J usage is TRBJ2-4; 7 nucleotides line up with TRBD1. Trimming removed 6 bases from V and 1 base from J; junction bases left unmatched: 6. This CDR3 has 15 residues. The germline gives CDR1 MNHEY, CDR2 SVGEGT. The CDR3 protein is CASSPIQGAKNIQYF. CDR3 nucleotides: TGTGCCAGCAGCCCGATACAGGGGGCCAAAAACATTCAGTACTTC.

Of note for this clonotype: This may arise from a read error, as a much more abundant clone is one base away. The rearrangement uses TRBV20-1 and TRBJ2-3; no clear D. The germline gives CDR1 DFQATT, CDR2 SNEGSKA (reference sequence). The germline V and J ends were trimmed by 3 bases and 7 bases, with 11 bases remaining between them. The CDR3 runs 12 residues. The CDR3 reads CSASGGKNTQYF. The CDR3 nucleotides are TGCAGTGCTAGTGGTGGGAAAAATACGCAGTATTTT.

CDR3 sequence (DNA): TGTGCCAGTAGTCCAGGACAGGGGATTTACAATGAGCAGTTCTTC. This codes for CASSPGQGIYNEQFF. V is TRBV19 and J is TRBJ2-1; TRBD1 matches at 9 bases. Germline V lookup: CDR1 LNHDA, CDR2 SQIVND (reference sequence). The CDR3 has 15 residues. V trimming: 5 bases; J trimming: 4 bases; junction bases outside the gene matches: 6.

The chain employs TRBV7-2 and TRBJ2-2; 8 bases line up with TRBD2. Trimming removed 3 bases from V and 4 bases from J; junction bases left unmatched: 10. The CDR3 runs to 17 residues. Germline V gene lookup returns CDR1 SGHTA and CDR2 FQGNSA. The CDR3 loop reads CASSFLLAGGSTGELFF. CDR3 nucleotide sequence: TGTGCCAGCAGCTTTCTTCTCGCGGGGGGATCCACCGGGGAGCTGTTTTTT.

This sequence joins TRBV6-2 or TRBV6-3 and TRBJ2-7; tentatively, D is TRBD2 (5 bases). Germline V CDR1 and CDR2: MNHEY, SVGEGT. V lost 6 bases to trimming and J lost 0 bases, with 9 bases between them. The CDR3 spans 13 residues. The DNA for the CDR3 is TGTGCCAGCAGGCCGGGGAGCTCCTACGAGCAGTACTTC. Residues: CASRPGSSYEQYF.

The chain joins TRBV7-2 to TRBJ1-1; weak D call: TRBD1 (5 bases). The CDR3 extends over 15 amino acids. Trimming took off 4 bases at V and 8 bases at J, with 20 bases between the two ends. Looked up from germline, CDR1 is SGHTA and CDR2 is FQGNSA. The CDR3 coding sequence is TGTGCCAGCAGCTCCAGACTCTCCACGACAGCAGAAGCTTTCTTT. Its protein is CASSSRLSTTAEAFF.

This chain connects TRBV19 to TRBJ1-4, with D possibly matching TRBD1 (5 bases). Germline values: CDR1 LNHDA, CDR2 SQIVND (reference sequence). V was clipped by 5 bases and J by 6 bases, with 13 bases between them. The CDR3 extends over 14 amino acids. In DNA, the CDR3 is TGTGCCAGTAGTGGGGGAAGGCGGTATGAAAAACTGTTTTTT. This translates into CASSGGRRYEKLFF.

This clonotype was counted only a few times. The chain has TRBV20-1 and TRBJ1-2, with D possibly matching TRBD1 (5 bases). V lost 0 bases to trimming and J lost 5 bases, with 13 bases between them. Germline V gene sequence: CDR1 DFQATT, CDR2 SNEGSKA (reference sequence). This CDR3 region has 14 residues. CDR3 amino acids: CSARDVIGVYGYTF. The CDR3 DNA is TGCAGTGCTAGAGATGTAATAGGGGTATATGGCTACACCTTC.

This clonotype was recorded many times. The chain has TRBV6-6 and TRBJ2-1, with D hard to call. Germline CDR1 reads MNHNY; CDR2 reads SVGAGI (reference sequence). Trimming pared 5 bases from V and 5 bases from J, leaving 1 base between. The CDR3 totals 10 residues. CDR3 nucleotides: TGTGCCAGCAGTAACAATGAGCAGTTCTTC. Amino acids: CASSNNEQFF.

The rearrangement joins TRBV3-1 to TRBJ1-1; 7 nucleotides agree with TRBD1. Germline CDR1 is LGHDT and CDR2 is YNNKEL (reference sequence). V gave up 4 bases and J gave up 4 bases; unmatched junction bases: 3. This CDR3 is 13 amino acids long. CDR3 DNA sequence: TGTGCCAGCAGCCGAACAGGGGTCACTGAAGCTTTCTTT. Protein sequence: CASSRTGVTEAFF. Complete variable domain (other parts from reference TRBV3-1 and TRBJ1-1): DTAVSQTPKYLVTQMGNDKSIKCEQNLGHDTMYWYKQDSKKFLKIMFSYNNKELIINETVPNRFSPKSPDKAHLNLHINSLELGDSAVYFCASSRTGVTEAFFGQGTRLTVV.

This clonotype was seen ten or more times. The chain couples TRBV6-1 to TRBJ2-7, with D hard to call. V was clipped by 0 bases and J by 4 bases, with 13 bases between them. The CDR3 is 15 amino acids. Germline V gene lookup returns CDR1 MNHNS and CDR2 SASEGT. This CDR3 is CASSEAHVVGYEQYF. CDR3 in DNA: TGTGCCAGCAGTGAAGCTCATGTGGTAGGGTACGAGCAGTACTTC.

In this sample, this clonotype turned up a few times. V usage is TRBV29-1 and J usage is TRBJ2-1; D is possibly TRBD1 (5 bases). V gave up 4 bases and J gave up 4 bases, with 11 bases separating them. This CDR3 contains 13 residues. Germline V CDR1 and CDR2: SQVTM, ANQGSEA. The chain's CDR3 is CSVATARYNEQFF. CDR3 in DNA: TGCAGCGTTGCGACAGCACGTTACAATGAGCAGTTCTTC.

This clonotype was seen only a few times. V gene TRBV7-6 combines with J gene TRBJ2-2; D could derive from TRBD1 or TRBD2 (5 bases each). V dropped 0 bases and J dropped 5 bases, with 19 bases sitting between them. The CDR3 loop spans 18 amino acids. The germline V gene encodes CDR1 SGHVS and CDR2 FNYEAQ. In nucleotides, the CDR3 is TGTGCCAGCAGCTTAGCCGGGACCTTAGGGATGAGTACCGGGGAGCTGTTTTTT. It translates to CASSLAGTLGMSTGELFF. Variable domain in full (rest from reference TRBV7-6 and TRBJ2-2): GAGVSQSPRYKVTKRGQDVALRCDPISGHVSLYWYRQALGQGPEFLTYFNYEAQQDKSGLPNDRFSAERPEGSISTLTIQRTEQRDSAMYRCASSLAGTLGMSTGELFFGEGSRLTVL.

This clonotype came up a few times. The V and J genes are TRBV15 and TRBJ2-1, with D unclear. Germline V lookup: CDR1 LNHNV, CDR2 YYDKDF (reference sequence). Between the trimmed V and J ends, which lost 1 base and 6 bases, there was a span of 1 base. CDR3 length: 11 residues. In DNA form, the CDR3 reads TGTGCCACCAGCAGAGTCAATGAGCAGTTCTTC. It translates to CATSRVNEQFF. The whole variable domain, filled in from reference TRBV15 and TRBJ2-1, reads DAMVIQNPRYQVTQFGKPVTLSCSQTLNHNVMYWYQQKSSQAPKLLFHYYDKDFNNEADTPDNFQSRRPNTSFCFLDIRSPGLGDTAMYLCATSRVNEQFFGPGTRLTVL.

There are a few counts of this clonotype. The gene calls are TRBV7-6 and TRBJ2-1; 12 bases map to TRBD2. CDR1 and CDR2 from the germline V gene are SGHVS and FNYEAQ. This CDR3 comprises 16 residues. After removal of 5 bases from V and 4 bases from J, the junction contained 6 bases not matched to a gene. The CDR3 DNA follows: TGTGCCAGCAGCCAGACTAGCGGGGGACCGTACAATGAGCAGTTCTTC. It yields the protein CASSQTSGGPYNEQFF.

The chain is built from TRBV18 and TRBJ1-4; the D gene is possibly TRBD1 (5 bases). Germline V lookup: CDR1 KGHSH, CDR2 LQKENI. The CDR3 has 15 residues. Trimming took 6 bases from V and 7 from J, leaving 18 bases between them. DNA of the CDR3: TGTGCCAGCTCCCCCATGGCGGGGGGGGGTGAAAAACTGTTTTTT. Amino acids: CASSPMAGGGEKLFF.

DNA for the CDR3: TGTGCCAGCACCGGGACTAGCGACACAGATACGCAGTATTTT. Translation gives CASTGTSDTDTQYF. V gene TRBV25-1 combines with J gene TRBJ2-3; 10 positions match TRBD2. CDR1 is MGHDK and CDR2 is SYGVNS in the germline V gene. The CDR3 runs to 14 residues. J gave up 2 bases and V 7 bases, and 3 bases lay outside the gene matches.

The chain has TRBV6-2 or TRBV6-3 and TRBJ2-3; D possibly corresponds to TRBD2 (7 bases). The CDR3 consists of 16 residues. The germline V and J ends were trimmed by 6 bases and 4 bases, with 20 bases remaining between them. Germline V gene sequence: CDR1 MNHEY, CDR2 SVGEGT. The CDR3 sequence is CASSIDRGARPDTQYF. The CDR3 nucleotides read TGTGCCAGCAGCATCGATCGGGGGGCGCGGCCAGATACGCAGTATTTT.

This clonotype was counted between two and nine times. V usage is TRBV20-1 and J usage is TRBJ1-5; D gene uncertain. The CDR3 runs to 14 residues. V lost 3 bases and J lost 2, with 11 bases in between. Germline values: CDR1 DFQATT, CDR2 SNEGSKA (reference sequence). DNA for the CDR3: TGCAGTGCTAGCCTCGGAGGAGGCAATCAGCCCCAGCATTTT. Translation gives CSASLGGGNQPQHF.